This T cell receptor beta chain stems from a study of CD8 T cells in ankylosing spondylitis. Study-wide points: As reported, disease-linked clones showed significant enrichment in matched ankylosing spondylitis synovial fluid. Made up of eight or nine highly homologous variants, a TCR beta motif appeared characteristic of ankylosing spondylitis blood. Past research had described some motif variants in reactive arthritis synovial fluid and blood.

This clonotype was counted many times. The target antigen is unknown. As the method for making TCR beta libraries, quantitative 5'-RACE with molecular barcodes was used. TCRdb passed the 5' RACE reads through MiXCR, listing each CDR3 protein once. The sample holds roughly 400,000 distinct CDR3 sequences; 20% to 25% are singletons and the top ten take about 15%. The germline V gene encodes CDR1 SQVTM and CDR2 ANQGSEA. This CDR3 has 14 residues. V was shortened by 7 bases and J by 0 bases, with 12 bases between the two germline ends. The genes are TRBV29-1 and TRBJ2-2; a weak D match, TRBD1 (6 bases). This sequence originates from a male donor with ankylosing spondylitis. Sequencing was performed on blood, either unsorted or a sorted T cell fraction (not recorded which). The CDR3 nucleotides are TGCAGCGCTAGCAGGGGTTCGAACACCGGGGAGCTGTTTTTT. This encodes CSASRGSNTGELFF.